These T cell receptor beta chains were read from a single sample in a study of response to subunit inactivated influenza vaccine. One entry per CDR3 protein results from TCRdb running MiXCR on the RT-PCR reads. This table holds 650,000 to 850,000 distinct CDR3 sequences, approximately 15% found once. This specimen was PBMCs from blood, taken less than 15 days before vaccination. The receptor set was obtained from a man aged 50-59 years who received an inactivated influenza vaccine. Each CDR3 is given with its conserved first and last residue. The order of the fields is clone size, J gene, V gene, CDR3 protein. Expanded clones are given a class, and other clones once, few, many or no size at all.

few TRBJ2-3 TRBV18 CASSPPRVPDTQYF
. TRBJ1-1 TRBV29-1 CSVIWGRGTEAFF
many TRBJ2-5 TRBV12-3/TRBV12-4 CASSPLGYQETQYF
once TRBJ1-6 TRBV6-2/TRBV6-3 CASSYSGQPNSPLHF
. TRBJ2-7 TRBV2 CASSGSSFHEQYF
few TRBJ2-7 TRBV6-2/TRBV6-3 CASSYSRQVLYEQYF
. TRBJ1-5 TRBV6-1 CASRDVNSNQPQHF
. TRBJ2-1 TRBV20-1 CSARGSQWVIDEQFF
. TRBJ2-3 TRBV27 CASSLRGSDTQYF
once TRBJ2-1 TRBV20-1 CSARDLAGGGSYNEQFF
many TRBJ2-3 TRBV18 CASSPTVADTQYF
. TRBJ2-1 TRBV28 CASSPTGAIYNEQFF